Below are 22 T cell receptor beta chains sequenced from a single sample in a study of blood T cell repertoires in COVID-19. Libraries were prepared by immunoSEQ multiplex PCR; TCRdb keeps only in-frame clonotypes and omits some of them. The table lists 140,000 to 150,000 clones, approximately 84% of them singletons. Sequenced input: peripheral blood. These receptors were collected from an older woman with acute or convalescent COVID-19.

In its sample, this clone was seen once. The gene calls are TRBV4-1 and TRBJ2-1; 9 bases are a match to TRBD2. The CDR3 runs to 17 residues. Looked up from germline, CDR1 is MGHRA and CDR2 is YSYEKL. With 4 bases clipped from V and 8 bases from J, the junction kept 15 bases outside the gene matches. Written as DNA, the CDR3 is TGCGCCAGCAGCCCGTACGCGGCTAGCGGGATAAGGGATGAGCAGTTCTTC. Translating gives CASSPYAASGIRDEQFF.

V gene TRBV7-2 combines with J gene TRBJ2-1; tentatively, D is TRBD2 (5 bases). CDR1 SGHTA and CDR2 FQGNSA come from the germline V gene. Trimming shortened V by 10 bases and J by 0 bases, and 13 bases separated the two germline ends. The CDR3 is 14 residues long. The CDR3 bases are TGTGCCACCAAACGGGGAAGCTCCTACAATGAGCAGTTCTTC. This sequence encodes CATKRGSSYNEQFF.

The chain employs TRBV19 and TRBJ2-1; tentative D call: TRBD2 (5 bases). This CDR3 contains 12 residues. V lost 5 bases to trimming and J lost 10 bases, with 12 bases between them. Germline V gene sequence: CDR1 LNHDA, CDR2 SQIVND (reference sequence). CDR3 loop: CASSYSAREQFF. The DNA for the CDR3 is TGTGCCAGTAGTTATAGCGCCAGAGAGCAGTTCTTC.

The chain has TRBV5-6 and TRBJ2-6; D not certain. The CDR3 is 16 residues long. The V gene's germline CDR1 is SGHDT and CDR2 YYEEEE. V lost 2 bases to trimming and J lost 0 bases, with 9 bases between them. The CDR3 loop reads CASSFLSNSGANVLTF. CDR3 DNA: TGTGCCAGCAGCTTTCTTAGCAACTCTGGGGCCAACGTCCTGACTTTC.

The chain uses TRBV21-1 and TRBJ1-2; the table's D call, TRBD1, was not checked against the DNA. TRBV21-1 is a pseudogene. The CDR3 contains 15 residues. CDR3 in amino acids: CASSNGGQENYGYTF. CDR3 nucleotides: TGTGCCAGCAGCAATGGGGGACAGGAAAACTATGGCTACACCTTC.

The V call is TRBV28, the J call TRBJ1-1; D gene unclear. The CDR3 loop spans 11 amino acids. The V gene lost 3 bases and the J gene lost 11 bases, with 10 bases spanning the gap. Germline loops: CDR1 MDHEN, CDR2 SYDVKM. The DNA for the CDR3 is TGTGCCAGCAGTTTCCTGCGAGGGGCTTTCTTT. Translation gives CASSFLRGAFF.

The chain links TRBV5-4 to TRBJ2-3, with TRBD2 as a possible D gene (5 bases). CDR3 size: 16 residues. Germline V gene data show CDR1 as SGHNT and CDR2 as YYREEE (reference sequence). V was cut by 1 base and J by 2 bases, with 14 bases left in between. This chain's CDR3 is CASSLRTSLITDTQYF. As DNA, the CDR3 is TGTGCCAGCAGCTTGCGAACTAGTCTAATCACAGATACGCAGTATTTT.

This chain links TRBV30 with TRBJ2-7, with TRBD1 matching over 8 bases. Germline-derived CDR1 and CDR2 are GTSNPN and SVGIG (reference sequence). There are 16 residues in the CDR3. V lost 0 bases, J lost 4 bases, and 11 bases stayed unmatched. CDR3 nucleotide sequence: TGTGCCTGGAGTGTTGACAGGGGACGTGTGGTTTACGAGCAGTACTTC. Protein product: CAWSVDRGRVVYEQYF.

The V and J genes are TRBV6-5 and TRBJ2-5, with D possibly matching TRBD2 (5 bases). V shed 5 bases and J shed 5 bases, with 9 bases lying between them. From germline, CDR1 is MNHEY and CDR2 SVGAGI. The CDR3 is 12 residues long. CDR3 nucleotide sequence: TGTGCCAGCAGTAGGACTCGGGAGACCCAGTACTTC. Translated, it gives CASSRTRETQYF.

The chain joins TRBV6-5 to TRBJ2-3; D call uncertain. This CDR3 has 13 amino acids. V was clipped by 6 bases and J by 0 bases, with 7 bases between them. Germline V lookup: CDR1 MNHEY, CDR2 SVGAGI. The CDR3 region is CASSPLSTDTQYF. The CDR3 coding sequence is TGTGCCAGCAGCCCCCTAAGCACAGATACGCAGTATTTT.

This clone occurred a few times. V usage is TRBV15 and J usage is TRBJ2-1, with 8 bases that match TRBD1. The J segment lost 0 bases and the V segment lost 2 bases, leaving 3 bases of the junction unmatched. Per germline, CDR1 LNHNV and CDR2 YYDKDF (reference sequence). The CDR3 is 16 residues long. CDR3 protein: CATSRRTGTSYNEQFF. The DNA of the CDR3 is TGTGCCACCAGCAGAAGGACAGGGACCTCCTACAATGAGCAGTTCTTC.

This clone was observed a single time. This chain joins TRBV11-2 and TRBJ1-1; no reliable D call. From germline, CDR1 is SGHAT and CDR2 FQNNGV. The CDR3 is 13 residues long. The V end lost 3 bases, the J end lost 5 bases, and 10 bases lay between the germline ends. Here the CDR3 reads CASSLAPGTEAFF. As DNA, the CDR3 is TGTGCCAGCAGCTTGGCCCCGGGGACTGAAGCTTTCTTT.

This clone was seen more than once but under ten times. CDR3 region: CASSLERFTQYF. Here the CDR3 DNA reads TGTGCCAGCAGCTTAGAGCGATTTACGCAGTATTTT. This chain links TRBV7-2 with TRBJ2-3, with D hard to call. Trimming shortened V by 1 base and J by 8 bases, and 7 bases separated the two germline ends. CDR3 length equals 12 residues. Germline assignment: CDR1 SGHTA and CDR2 FQGNSA. Looking up the rest from reference TRBV7-2 and TRBJ2-3 gives the full variable domain: GAGVSQSPSNKVTEKGKDVELRCDPISGHTALYWYRQSLGQGLEFLIYFQGNSAPDKSGLPSDRFSAERTGGSVSTLTIQRTQQEDSAVYLCASSLERFTQYFGPGTRLTVL.

The rearrangement links TRBV5-1 to TRBJ2-3; D perhaps matches TRBD2 (6 bases). Trimming shortened V by 4 bases and J by 13 bases, and 16 bases separated the two germline ends. The CDR3 is 12 amino acids. Germline V gene data show CDR1 as SGHRS and CDR2 as YFSETQ. As DNA, the CDR3 is TGCGCCAGCAGCCGGGACTCCCCTCCGGAGTATTTT. It encodes CASSRDSPPEYF.

Of note for this clone: Other nucleotide sequences in the sample specify the same CDR3. V usage is TRBV12-3 or TRBV12-4 and J usage is TRBJ1-1, with D uncertain. V lost 3 bases and J 1 base, leaving 6 bases between the germline ends. The CDR3 is 13 residues long. As DNA, the CDR3 is TGTGCCAGCAGTTTTGGGCAGAACACTGAAGCTTTCTTT. This gives the protein CASSFGQNTEAFF.

The CDR3 loop reads CASSYSIGQGRHEQYF. CDR3 bases: TGTGCCAGCAGTTACTCGATAGGACAGGGACGCCACGAGCAGTACTTC. This chain connects TRBV6-6 to TRBJ2-7, with TRBD1 identical over 8 bases. CDR1 and CDR2 from the germline V gene are MNHNY and SVGAGI (reference sequence). This CDR3 comprises 16 residues. J gave up 5 bases and V 0 bases, and 9 bases lay outside the gene matches.

The chain links TRBV6-6 to TRBJ2-1; D is possibly TRBD2 (6 bases). The CDR3 extends over 13 amino acids. The germline gives CDR1 MNHNY, CDR2 SVGAGI (reference sequence). The V and J ends lost 2 bases and 10 bases respectively, with 12 bases between them. Here the CDR3 DNA reads TGTGCCAGCAGTTACAGTATTAGCGGAGAGCAGTTCTTC. Translated: CASSYSISGEQFF.

This clone was found once. The V gene is TRBV27, the J gene TRBJ2-7, with TRBD2 matching 9 bases. Per the germline V gene, CDR1 is MNHEY and CDR2 is SMNVEV (reference sequence). V lost 5 bases, J lost 3 bases, and 11 bases stayed unmatched. CDR3 length equals 16 residues. DNA for the CDR3: TGTGCCAGCAGTCCCTTCAGACTAGCGGATTTCTACGAGCAGTACTTC. Translation: CASSPFRLADFYEQYF.

As DNA, the CDR3 is TGTGCCACCAGCAGAGGTCGGTCTGGGGCCAACGTCCTGACTTTC. It yields the protein CATSRGRSGANVLTF. The chain employs TRBV15 and TRBJ2-6, with D unclear. The CDR3 length is 15 residues. Germline CDR1 and CDR2: LNHNV and YYDKDF (reference sequence). Trimming took off 1 base at V and 1 base at J, with 5 bases between the two ends.

The CDR3 region has the DNA TGCGCCAGCAGCATTATAGCGGGAGCGGGTGCCGGGGAGCTGTTTTTT. It encodes CASSIIAGAGAGELFF. The rearrangement joins TRBV5-1 to TRBJ2-2, with 9 bases that match TRBD2. CDR1 is SGHRS, CDR2 YFSETQ, per germline. V shed 4 bases and J 6 bases; nucleotides not matched to a gene: 10. The CDR3 length is 16 residues. The full variable domain, in which reference TRBV5-1 and TRBJ2-2 provide the parts outside the CDR3, is KAGVTQTPRYLIKTRGQQVTLSCSPISGHRSVSWYQQTPGQGLQFLFEYFSETQRNKGNFPGRFSGRQFSNSRSEMNVSTLELGDSALYLCASSIIAGAGAGELFFGEGSRLTVL.

The J gene is TRBJ1-5, the V gene TRBV6-1; the D gene is possibly TRBD1 (5 bases). Germline V lookup: CDR1 MNHNS, CDR2 SASEGT. V lost 2 bases, J lost 7 bases, and 21 bases lay in between. The CDR3 contains 17 residues. The CDR3 reads CASSELGAGKASQPQHF. The DNA for the CDR3 is TGTGCCAGCAGTGAACTAGGGGCAGGGAAGGCTTCCCAGCCCCAGCATTTT.

This chain links TRBV28 with TRBJ2-2, with 9 bases aligning to TRBD1. From germline, CDR1 is MDHEN and CDR2 SYDVKM. The trim removed 7 bases at V and 6 bases at J, leaving 6 bases unmatched. The CDR3 has 14 residues. Written as DNA, the CDR3 is TGTGCCAGCAAACTACAGGGGGCTCCCGGGGAGCTGTTTTTT. Its protein product is CASKLQGAPGELFF.